Described below is a single T cell receptor (beta chain) sequence and its context. Its specificity is unknown. This sample was included in a study of shared clonotypes between healthy human individuals. General study points: Sampling included only blood; tissue repertoires likely differ.

Methods used by the authors: ImmunoSEQ output lacked quality scores and full-length reads, limiting matched filtering. Sequenced by immunoSEQ multiplex PCR; TCRdb stores in-frame clones only, minus some. D and trimming come from the DNA, and the V and J calls and clone size come from that table. The sample lists 450,000 to 600,000 clones; less than 85% were seen once. The study enrolled healthy HIV-negative adults without recent acute infections or vaccinations as donors. Without sorting, samples used about 90 million PBMCs for genomic DNA. The CDR3 has 14 residues. V lost 0 bases, J lost 2 bases, and 2 bases stayed unmatched. Germline V gene sequence: CDR1 SGHDT, CDR2 YYEEEE.

The sample consisted of PBMCs. The origin of this receptor is a woman aged 40 to 50 in good health. Some clones in this sample may be carry-over from other donors' samples. The gene calls are TRBV5-6 and TRBJ2-7, with 7 nucleotides matching TRBD2. This CDR3 is CASSLVGGTYEQYF. CDR3 coding DNA: TGTGCCAGCAGCTTGGTGGGGGGGACCTACGAGCAGTACTTC.